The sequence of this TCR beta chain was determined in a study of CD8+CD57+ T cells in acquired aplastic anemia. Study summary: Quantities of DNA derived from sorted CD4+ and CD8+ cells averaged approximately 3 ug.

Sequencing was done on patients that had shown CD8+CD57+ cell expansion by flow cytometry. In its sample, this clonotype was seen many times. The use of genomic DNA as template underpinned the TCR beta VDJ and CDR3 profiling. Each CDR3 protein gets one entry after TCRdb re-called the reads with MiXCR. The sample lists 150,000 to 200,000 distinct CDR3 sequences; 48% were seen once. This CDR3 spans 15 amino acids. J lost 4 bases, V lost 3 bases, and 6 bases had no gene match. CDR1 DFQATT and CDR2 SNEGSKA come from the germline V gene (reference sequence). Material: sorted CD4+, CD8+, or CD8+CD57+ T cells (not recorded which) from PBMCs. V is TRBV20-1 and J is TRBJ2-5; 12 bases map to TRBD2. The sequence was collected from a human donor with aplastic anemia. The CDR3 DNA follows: TGCAGTGCTAGGGGGCTAGCGGGAGGGCCAGAGACCCAGTACTTC. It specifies CSARGLAGGPETQYF.